This paragraph covers one TCR beta chain sequence. With 7 bases clipped from V and 6 bases from J, the junction kept 6 bases outside the gene matches. The CDR3 runs to 13 residues. The germline CDR1 and CDR2 sequences are MNHEY and SVGAGI. The sample belongs to a study of blood T cell repertoires in COVID-19. As originally analysed: Scientists estimated how many nucleated cells there were by amplifying reference gene primers. TCRdb's copy holds only in-frame clones and misses some; the assay was immunoSEQ multiplex PCR. V, J and clone size are those of that table, while D and trimming were read from the DNA. The sample contains 200,000 to 250,000 clones, under 90% of which appear only once.

This TCR was sampled from a woman aged 55-69 years who had recovered from COVID-19. Sequenced input: PBMCs or T cells enriched from blood (not recorded which). V is TRBV6-5 and J is TRBJ1-5; 7 bases fit TRBD1. CDR3 sequence (DNA): TGTGCCAGCACCTTCAACAGGGGTCAGCCCCAGCATTTT. Translated: CASTFNRGQPQHF.